This T cell receptor beta chain was identified during a study of memory CD4+ T cells and cytomegalovirus serostatus. About the study: Donors were healthy Belgian adults, under 10 CMV seropositive and about two dozen seronegative.

The sort gate was single viable CD3+CD4+CD8-CD45RO+ cells for memory CD4+ T cells. Donors' CMV status reflects serum IgG against pp150, pp28, p38, p52. After thawing, CD4+ T cells were positively selected. Germline assignment: CDR1 PRHDT and CDR2 FYEKMQ (reference sequence). CDR3 length equals 16 residues. The V end was cut by 3 bases, the J end by 5 bases, with 16 bases between. Authors' methods: After removing out-of-frame reads, over 2 million distinct TCRbeta sequences remained. Sequencing used immunoSEQ multiplex PCR; TCRdb keeps in-frame clones, though not all of them. V and J calls and clone size follow that table, whereas D and trimming were derived from the DNA. The sample yields under 35,000 clones, about 75% seen once.

The J gene is TRBJ1-4, the V gene TRBV13, with D maybe TRBD1 (5 bases). Sequenced input: memory CD4+ T cells from blood. The clonotype comes from an adult in good health and CMV-seronegative. Some clones in this sample may be carry-over from other donors' samples. CDR3 bases: TGTGCCAGCAGCTTCAACGGGCCTCAGGGAAATGAAAAACTGTTTTTT. Amino acids: CASSFNGPQGNEKLFF. The full variable domain, with the rest looked up from reference TRBV13 and TRBJ1-4, is AAGVIQSPRHLIKEKRETATLKCYPIPRHDTVYWYQQGPGQDPQFLISFYEKMQSDKGSIPDRFSAQQFSDYHSELNMSSLELGDSALYFCASSFNGPQGNEKLFFGSGTQLSVL.